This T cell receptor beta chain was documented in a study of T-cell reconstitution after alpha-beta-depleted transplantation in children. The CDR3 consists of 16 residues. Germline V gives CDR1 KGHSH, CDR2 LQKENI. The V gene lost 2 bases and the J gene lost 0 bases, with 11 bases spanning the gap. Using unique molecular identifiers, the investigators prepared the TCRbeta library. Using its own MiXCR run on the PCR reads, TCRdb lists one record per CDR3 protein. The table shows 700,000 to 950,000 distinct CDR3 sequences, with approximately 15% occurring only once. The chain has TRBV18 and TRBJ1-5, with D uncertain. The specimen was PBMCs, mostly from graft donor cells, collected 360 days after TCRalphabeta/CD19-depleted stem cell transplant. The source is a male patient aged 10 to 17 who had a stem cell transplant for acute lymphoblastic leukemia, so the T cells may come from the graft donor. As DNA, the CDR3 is TGTGCCAGCTCACCAGGACGGGGAAATAGCAATCAGCCCCAGCATTTT. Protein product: CASSPGRGNSNQPQHF. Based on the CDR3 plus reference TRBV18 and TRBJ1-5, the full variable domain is NAGVMQNPRHLVRRRGQEARLRCSPMKGHSHVYWYRQLPEEGLKFMVYLQKENIIDESGMPKERFSAEFPKEGPSILRIQQVVRGDSAAYFCASSPGRGNSNQPQHFGDGTRLSIL.